Listed here are 9 T cell receptor beta chains from one sample, sequenced in a study of CD8 T cells in ankylosing spondylitis. TCRdb redid the calling of the 5' RACE reads with MiXCR, one entry per CDR3 protein. The sample has 20,000 to 30,000 distinct CDR3 sequences, 13% seen once; the top ten hold 30% to 35%. Material: blood. The receptors come from a male donor with ankylosing spondylitis or in good health (not recorded which).

This clonotype was counted a few times. The chain joins TRBV5-1 to TRBJ1-4; a weak D match, TRBD1 (5 bases). Per the germline V gene, CDR1 is SGHRS and CDR2 is YFSETQ. This CDR3 spans 16 amino acids. V was trimmed by 4 bases and J by 6 bases, leaving 19 bases between them. CDR3 amino acids: CASSLEVWGEDEKLFF. CDR3 coding DNA: TGCGCCAGCAGCCTGGAGGTGTGGGGGGAGGATGAAAAACTGTTTTTT.

This clonotype came up a few times. This chain connects TRBV10-3 to TRBJ2-1; the D gene is possibly TRBD1 (6 bases). In germline, CDR1 is ENHRY, CDR2 SYGVKD. Trimming took 6 bases from V and 0 from J, leaving 9 bases between them. The CDR3 runs to 14 residues. The CDR3 DNA sequence: TGTGCCATCAGAGGGGGAGTCTCCTACAATGAGCAGTTCTTC. Its translation: CAIRGGVSYNEQFF.

The rearrangement links TRBV20-1 to TRBJ1-3, with TRBD1 as a possible D gene (6 bases). CDR1 and CDR2 (germline): DFQATT, SNEGSKA (reference sequence). The CDR3 runs 14 residues. V lost 5 bases and J 2 bases, leaving 13 bases between the germline ends. CDR3 sequence (DNA): TGCAGTGCTGTGGACAGAAGGCCTGGAAACACCATATATTTT. Its translation: CSAVDRRPGNTIYF.

This clonotype was seen many times. The chain carries TRBV5-1 and TRBJ2-3; D unresolved. CDR1 is SGHRS, CDR2 YFSETQ, per germline. Between the trimmed V and J ends, which lost 4 bases and 2 bases, there was a span of 11 bases. This CDR3 is built from 14 residues. Here the CDR3 reads CASSLRSYTDTQYF. Here the CDR3 DNA reads TGCGCCAGCAGCCTAAGGAGCTACACAGATACGCAGTATTTT.

The genes are TRBV29-1 and TRBJ1-4, with D perhaps matching TRBD1 (5 bases). This CDR3 spans 13 amino acids. Trimming pared 4 bases from V and 7 bases from J, leaving 13 bases between. CDR1 is SQVTM and CDR2 is ANQGSEA in the germline V gene. The CDR3 sequence is CSVGGDSAEKLFF. CDR3 coding DNA: TGCAGCGTTGGGGGGGACTCGGCTGAAAAACTGTTTTTT.

Ten or more counts support this clonotype. The chain combines TRBV27 with TRBJ2-1, with TRBD2 matching 8 bases. Losses at the gene ends were 2 bases for V and 7 bases for J; bases not matched to a gene: 13. The germline CDR1 and CDR2 sequences are MNHEY and SMNVEV (reference sequence). This CDR3 is 17 amino acids long. The CDR3 reads CASSLRAGVSRLNEQFF. The CDR3 nucleotides read TGTGCCAGCAGTTTAAGAGCGGGAGTTTCAAGGTTAAATGAGCAGTTCTTC.

The chain couples TRBV14 to TRBJ1-3; unclear D gene. This CDR3 is 15 amino acids long. V lost 2 bases, J lost 0 bases, and 8 bases lay in between. Germline V lookup: CDR1 SGHDN, CDR2 FVKESK. CDR3 sequence (DNA): TGTGCCAGCAGCCAACTCACCCTCTCTGGAAACACCATATATTTT. Translated: CASSQLTLSGNTIYF.

This chain uses TRBV6-5 with TRBJ2-2; tentatively, D is TRBD1 (6 bases). The CDR3 totals 14 residues. Germline loops: CDR1 MNHEY, CDR2 SVGAGI. Trimming cost V 5 bases and J 6 bases, with 13 bases left between them. Here the CDR3 DNA reads TGTGCCAGCAGTACGGACAGCTCATCCGGGGAGCTGTTTTTT. Translated: CASSTDSSSGELFF.

This clonotype was observed at least ten times. This sequence joins TRBV29-1 and TRBJ2-1, with 11 bases matching TRBD2. Looked up from germline, CDR1 is SQVTM and CDR2 is ANQGSEA. The ends lost 7 bases at V and 6 bases at J; junction bases unmatched: 8. The CDR3 totals 14 residues. The CDR3 loop is CSAPGLADTNEQFF. CDR3 bases: TGCAGCGCACCGGGACTAGCGGACACCAATGAGCAGTTCTTC.